The T cell receptor beta chain under discussion was sequenced for a study of metastatic and nonmetastatic thyroid tumors. TCRdb re-processed the PCR reads through MiXCR. The profile covers about 14,000 clones, with around a quarter appearing a single time and roughly 8% taken by the ten largest. Until they underwent thyroid surgery, no patient had received any treatment. The V and J ends lost 2 bases and 0 bases respectively, with 10 bases between them. Germline CDR1 is SGHTA and CDR2 is FQGNSA. The CDR3 spans 16 residues. By proportion, this clone is medium-sized. The sample taken for sequencing was blood. This receptor was identified in a female donor with papillary thyroid cancer or a benign thyroid nodule (not recorded which). Some clones in this sample may be carry-over from other donors' samples. This rearrangement joins TRBV7-2 to TRBJ2-2; unclear D gene. CDR3 bases: TGTGCCAGCAGCTTAACCCCAGATACGAACACCGGGGAGCTGTTTTTT. Translated: CASSLTPDTNTGELFF.